Described below is a single T cell receptor (beta chain) sequence and its context. Its antigen is currently unknown. This sample stems from a study of cytomegalovirus exposure and HLA in healthy donors. Notes on the study in general: A classifier reportedly called cytomegalovirus status with high sensitivity and specificity.

The donors, nominally healthy at sampling, likely had unrecorded immune exposures. Primers for the PCR totalled 60 Vbeta and 13 Jbeta. TCRdb's copy holds only in-frame clones and misses some; the assay was immunoSEQ multiplex PCR. There are about 170,000 clones in the sample; approximately 72% occur only once, and over 2% lies in the top ten. The sequence was collected from a human donor in good health. Specimen: PBMCs.

CDR3 loop: CASTRSAAMVAGELFF. DNA for the CDR3: TGTGCCAGTACGCGCTCCGCCGCGATGGTGGCCGGGGAGCTGTTTTTT. V usage is TRBV19 and J usage is TRBJ2-2; D is ambiguous. Trimming shortened V by 7 bases and J by 6 bases, and 21 bases separated the two germline ends. CDR1 and CDR2 (germline): LNHDA, SQIVND (reference sequence). The CDR3 is made up of 16 amino acids.